Below, 14 T cell receptor beta chains from the same sample are listed, as sequenced in a study of OX40 agonist ivuxolimab in advanced cancers. Produced via immunoSEQ multiplex PCR; TCRdb's table is partial and in-frame only. The sample carries 85,000 to 130,000 clones, just over 90% recorded once. Sequencing was performed on CD4+ or CD8+ T cells sorted from blood, taken in a trial of the OX40 agonist ivuxolimab. These receptors were taken from an adult with an advanced solid tumor such as melanoma, head and neck, liver or kidney cancer.

The chain carries TRBV4-2 and TRBJ1-3; D not certain. The CDR3 has 15 residues. Germline V gene lookup returns CDR1 LGHNA and CDR2 YNFKEQ. V lost 0 bases and J lost 3, with 9 bases in between. CDR3 DNA sequence: TGTGCCAGCAGCCAAGAGAGGACGGTTGGAAACACCATATATTTT. Its protein product is CASSQERTVGNTIYF.

The CDR3 reads CATATTGLGSPLHF. CDR3 nucleotides: TGTGCCACCGCCACGACAGGTCTTGGTTCACCCCTCCACTTT. This sequence joins TRBV19 and TRBJ1-6; TRBD1 might be the D (6 bases). The CDR3 totals 14 residues. CDR1 and CDR2 from the germline V gene are LNHDA and SQIVND (reference sequence). Trimming pared 10 bases from V and 9 bases from J, leaving 19 bases between.

V usage is TRBV11-2 and J usage is TRBJ2-2; D is unresolved. Germline V lookup: CDR1 SGHAT, CDR2 FQNNGV. Trimming shortened V by 4 bases and J by 4 bases, and 10 bases separated the two germline ends. This CDR3 contains 14 residues. The CDR3, as DNA: TGTGCCAGCAGCTCCTCGACACGCACCGGGGAGCTGTTTTTT. Residues: CASSSSTRTGELFF. The full variable domain, in which reference TRBV11-2 and TRBJ2-2 provide the parts outside the CDR3, is EAGVAQSPRYKIIEKRQSVAFWCNPISGHATLYWYQQILGQGPKLLIQFQNNGVVDDSQLPKDRFSAERLKGVDSTLKIQPAKLEDSAVYLCASSSSTRTGELFFGEGSRLTVL.

This rearrangement joins TRBV5-4 to TRBJ2-7; 9 nucleotides match TRBD2. V lost 2 bases to trimming and J lost 2 bases; unmatched junction nucleotides: 2. CDR1 SGHNT and CDR2 YYREEE come from the germline V gene (reference sequence). The CDR3 length is 14 residues. CDR3 sequence: CASSFSSGTYEQYF. Here the CDR3 DNA reads TGTGCCAGCAGCTTCTCTAGCGGGACCTACGAGCAGTACTTC.

V and J are TRBV29-1 and TRBJ2-7, with D hard to call. Deletions cut 5 bases from V and 0 bases from J, with 11 bases between. CDR1 SQVTM and CDR2 ANQGSEA come from the germline V gene. This CDR3 region has 13 residues. This chain's CDR3 is CSVFRMSSYEQYF. The CDR3 DNA follows: TGCAGCGTTTTCAGGATGAGCTCCTACGAGCAGTACTTC.

This rearrangement joins TRBV5-6 to TRBJ1-4; a weak D match, TRBD1 (5 bases). V lost 2 bases, J lost 3 bases, and 11 bases lay in between. Germline CDR1 SGHDT, CDR2 YYEEEE. The CDR3 covers 15 residues. The CDR3: CASSFGGTANEKLFF. The DNA of the CDR3 is TGTGCCAGCAGCTTTGGAGGGACGGCTAATGAAAAACTGTTTTTT.

This clone was seen just once. The chain employs TRBV18 and TRBJ2-5; D unclear. V lost 3 bases, J lost 2 bases, and 13 bases lay in between. This CDR3 has 15 amino acids. Germline CDR1 and CDR2: KGHSH and LQKENI. This chain's CDR3 is CASSPLQLLQETQYF. CDR3 DNA sequence: TGTGCCAGCTCACCTCTTCAGCTTTTACAAGAGACCCAGTACTTC.

The rearrangement links TRBV4-1 to TRBJ1-5, with D perhaps matching TRBD1 (6 bases). CDR1 MGHRA and CDR2 YSYEKL come from the germline V gene. CDR3 length equals 15 residues. With 0 bases removed from V and 3 bases from J, the gap between germline ends came to 9 bases. The CDR3 nucleotides read TGCGCCAGCAGCCAAGATACAGGGTTCAATCAGCCCCAGCATTTT. It specifies CASSQDTGFNQPQHF.

The V and J genes are TRBV18 and TRBJ2-7; 10 positions match TRBD1. Germline CDR1 reads KGHSH; CDR2 reads LQKENI. Trimming took 3 bases from V and 3 from J; bases not matched to a gene: 5. The CDR3 contains 15 residues. For the CDR3, the DNA is TGTGCCAGCTCACCGGGACAGGGGCAGAGCTACGAGCAGTACTTC. Its translation: CASSPGQGQSYEQYF.

The V call is TRBV5-1, the J call TRBJ1-1; possibly TRBD1 for D (5 bases). Looked up from germline, CDR1 is SGHRS and CDR2 is YFSETQ. Trimming removed 4 bases from V and 1 base from J, with 14 bases in between. This CDR3 contains 15 residues. As DNA, the CDR3 is TGCGCCAGCAGCCCCGGGGCCCTTAAGAACACTGAAGCTTTCTTT. This translates into CASSPGALKNTEAFF.

V gene TRBV29-1 combines with J gene TRBJ1-3, with unresolved D. The CDR3 runs to 19 residues. Germline-derived CDR1 and CDR2 are SQVTM and ANQGSEA. Trimming took off 4 bases at V and 1 base at J, with 26 bases between the two ends. CDR3 amino acids: CSVALVAGERSVSGNTIYF. The CDR3 region has the DNA TGCAGCGTTGCGTTAGTGGCCGGGGAAAGGTCAGTATCTGGAAACACCATATATTTT.

The chain carries TRBV5-6 and TRBJ2-5, with a weak D call TRBD2 (6 bases). Germline CDR1 SGHDT, CDR2 YYEEEE. CDR3 length: 13 amino acids. Trimming pared 0 bases from V and 5 bases from J, leaving 8 bases between. The CDR3, as DNA: TGTGCCAGCAGCTTGGCTGCGGGGGAGACCCAGTACTTC. Its protein product is CASSLAAGETQYF.

This clone was seen just once. The V call is TRBV30, the J call TRBJ2-3; D is unclear. This CDR3 has 11 residues. The germline gives CDR1 GTSNPN, CDR2 SVGIG (reference sequence). V was clipped by 1 base and J by 5 bases, with 4 bases between them. CDR3 in DNA: TGTGCCTGGAGTGATGTAGATACGCAGTATTTT. Its translation: CAWSDVDTQYF.

The chain is built from TRBV18 and TRBJ2-5, with D uncertain. V gave up 1 base and J gave up 2 bases, with 11 bases separating them. This CDR3 has 15 residues. CDR1 and CDR2 (germline): KGHSH, LQKENI. The DNA of the CDR3 is TGTGCCAGCTCACCACAAGGCCCTATTCAAGAGACCCAGTACTTC. It yields the protein CASSPQGPIQETQYF.